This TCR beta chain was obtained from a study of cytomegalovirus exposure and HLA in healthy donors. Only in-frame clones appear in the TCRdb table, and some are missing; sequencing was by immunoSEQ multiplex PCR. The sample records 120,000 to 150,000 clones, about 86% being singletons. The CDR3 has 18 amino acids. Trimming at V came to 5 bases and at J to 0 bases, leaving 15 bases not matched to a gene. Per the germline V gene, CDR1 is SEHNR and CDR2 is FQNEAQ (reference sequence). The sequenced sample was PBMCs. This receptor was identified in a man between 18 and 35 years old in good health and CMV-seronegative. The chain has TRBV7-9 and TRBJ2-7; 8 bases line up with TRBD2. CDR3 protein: CASSPRQSTSGSSYEQYF. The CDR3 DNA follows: TGTGCCAGCAGCCCCAGGCAGTCCACTAGCGGAAGCTCCTACGAGCAGTACTTC.